This record looks at one T cell receptor (beta chain) sequence and its context. It has no known antigen specificity. One base away there is no much larger clone; base qualities are not given. The CDR3 regions of human TCRbeta chains were analyzed by immunosequencing. The source study handled its data this way. Repertoire TCRs were matched against a reference library of SARS-CoV-2-specific TCRs generated with the MIRA antigen-specificity platform. Breadth was defined as the fraction of unique TCRs that were SARS-CoV-2-associated. Depth was defined as the fraction of total T cells that were SARS-CoV-2-associated. Using the MIRA data, each spike-specific TCR was assigned both to the spike region to which the TCR was reactive and to a CD4 or CD8 class. Log10-transformed breadth and depth values were compared by one-way ANOVA with Sidak's multiple comparisons tests. The immuneACCESS repertoire file appears here via TCRdb, limited to in-frame rearrangements. These files lack a portion of the clones; in checked studies, under half of the deficit traces to unresolved V genes, and the cause of the others is not known. The V and J calls and the clone size are those of that table, but D and trimming were determined from the DNA. In all, the sample holds 110,000 or so clones, and roughly 89% of those were seen once. Over 35% of the sample lies in the top ten.

The CDR3 spans 16 residues, from the cysteine through the phenylalanine. The read is trimmed to its CDR3 DNA, 48 bases read in frame from base 1. V lost 2 bases and J lost 3 bases, and the count of bases not matched to a germline gene is 10. CDR1 WNHNN and CDR2 SYGVQD are derived from the germline V gene (reference sequence). Sample time point, as interpreted from the label and publication: about 28 days (+/-7) after the second vaccine dose. Because spike-specific TCR depth and breadth did not differ between the two schedules, AZD1222 recipients who got a second dose at roughly 4 weeks were pooled with those who got a second dose at roughly 12 weeks. Vaccinee samples were obtained from the UK trials COV001 and COV002, which included a single-blind randomized controlled phase 2/3 trial of AZD1222 (ChAdOx1 nCoV-19) in healthy adults. For TCRbeta chain sequencing, PBMC samples from trial participants were taken at day 0 and at day 28 after the second dose.

The entry originates in a study of T cell responses to AZD1222 COVID-19 vaccine listed by TCRdb under 2021. Study-level background: A total of 233 trial participants underwent TCR sequencing, of whom around 210 had received two doses of AZD1222 and 26 had received two doses of the MenACWY control vaccine. Trial participants were enrolled by age into subgroups of 18-55, 56-69 and 70-plus years, and about 150, 27 and 61 TCR-sequenced participants, respectively, were included in these subgroups. Study-wide findings and limitations: The vaccine-associated CD4 TCRs covered the entire spike protein, and the dominant responses fell in regions 160-218 and 743-854. Because no samples from the day 14 peak response were available, repertoires could be characterized only after the peak T cell response. After two AZD1222 doses, both the breadth and the depth of spike-specific TCRs were significantly higher than at day 0 and than in MenACWY recipients. Most participants were white British and females outnumbered males, and the authors suggested that clonal diversity may have been underestimated. In the small 56-69-year group, the increase in depth fell short of significance, most likely because of low power. Conclusions about previously exposed vaccinees were limited because only a handful of AZD1222 recipients were SARS-CoV-2 seropositive at baseline. Reportedly, almost half of the unique spike-specific TCRs recognized epitopes lying outside the regions that are mutated in the B.1.351 and B.1.1.7 variants.

Recombination connected TRBV10-1 to TRBJ2-7; a stretch of 7 junction bases matches TRBD1. The sample here was peripheral blood, taken 28 days after the second AZD1222 dose. The origin of this receptor is an adult who received the AZD1222 COVID-19 vaccine. The CDR3 corresponds to CASSEPPGGECYEQYF. The sequenced DNA is TGCGCCAGCAGTGAGCCCCCAGGGGGAGAGTGCTACGAGCAGTACTTC.